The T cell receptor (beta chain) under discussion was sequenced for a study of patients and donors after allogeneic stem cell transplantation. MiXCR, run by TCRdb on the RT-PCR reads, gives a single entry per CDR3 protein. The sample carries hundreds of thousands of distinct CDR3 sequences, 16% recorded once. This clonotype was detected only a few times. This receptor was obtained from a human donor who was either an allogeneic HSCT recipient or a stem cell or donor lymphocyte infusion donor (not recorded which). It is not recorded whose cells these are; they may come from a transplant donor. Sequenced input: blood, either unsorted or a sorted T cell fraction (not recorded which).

CDR3 amino acids: CASSQDRGGHSGNTIYF. In nucleotides, the CDR3 is TGCGCCAGCAGCCAAGATCGGGGCGGACACTCTGGAAACACCATATATTTT. This sequence joins TRBV4-3 and TRBJ1-3; TRBD1 is a possible D gene (5 bases). Trimming cost V 0 bases and J 0 bases, with 12 bases left between them. This CDR3 region has 17 residues. Germline CDR1 is LGHNA and CDR2 is YSLEER.